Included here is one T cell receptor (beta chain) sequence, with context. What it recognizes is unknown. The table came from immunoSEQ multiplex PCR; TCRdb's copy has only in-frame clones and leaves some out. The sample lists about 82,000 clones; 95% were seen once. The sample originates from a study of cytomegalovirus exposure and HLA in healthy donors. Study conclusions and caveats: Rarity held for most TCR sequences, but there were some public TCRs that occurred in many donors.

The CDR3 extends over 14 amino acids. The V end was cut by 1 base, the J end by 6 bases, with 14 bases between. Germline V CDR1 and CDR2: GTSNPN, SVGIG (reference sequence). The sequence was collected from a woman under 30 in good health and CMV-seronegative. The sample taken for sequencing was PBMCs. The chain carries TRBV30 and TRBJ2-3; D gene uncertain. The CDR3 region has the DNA TGTGCCTGGAGTGGGAAGTCCCCAGCGGATACGCAGTATTTT. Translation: CAWSGKSPADTQYF.